A selection of T cell receptor beta chains follows, all from one sample in a study of cytomegalovirus exposure and HLA in healthy donors. The protocol was immunoSEQ multiplex PCR, while the TCRdb copy is restricted to in-frame clones and leaves out a portion. The table has about 110,000 clones, roughly 95% seen once. What was sequenced was PBMCs. All receptors derive from a woman aged 18-29 years in good health and CMV-seronegative. The CDR3 runs from the conserved cysteine through the conserved F or W. D genes are given only for firm matches. Only part of the rows carry a size: once, few, many, or a class if the clone is expanded.

D gene	V gene	J gene	CDR3 length	clone size	CDR3 DNA	CDR3 protein
TRBD1	TRBV18	TRBJ2-3	15	-	TGTGCCAGCTCACCACTTCCCCAGGGGGAGGATACGCAGTATTTT	CASSPLPQGEDTQYF
-	TRBV4-3	TRBJ2-1	15	-	TGCGCCAGCAGTCCGGACAGCACGTCGGGGCATGAGCAGTTCTTC	CASSPDSTSGHEQFF
-	TRBV7-6	TRBJ2-3	15	-	TGTGCCAGCAGCTTAGAAGCGGACAGCACAGATACGCAGTATTTT	CASSLEADSTDTQYF
-	TRBV5-6	TRBJ1-1	12	-	TGTGCCAGCAGCTTGGTTCAGGGGGAAGCTTTCTTT	CASSLVQGEAFF
-	TRBV7-2	TRBJ2-5	15	once	TGTGCCAGCAGCGAAACTCTGACTACCCAGAGGACCCAGTACTTC	CASSETLTTQRTQYF
-	TRBV6-5	TRBJ1-2	15	-	TGTGCCAGCAGTTACGGCGGGAAGGGACTGGATGGCTACACCTTC	CASSYGGKGLDGYTF
TRBD2	TRBV5-1	TRBJ2-3	16	-	TGCGCCAGCAGGATAAGCGGGGGGGGGACTACAGATACGCAGTATTTT	CASRISGGGTTDTQYF
TRBD1	TRBV7-6	TRBJ1-4	15	-	TGTGCCAGCAGCCCTGGACAGGGGATTAATGAAAAACTGTTTTTT	CASSPGQGINEKLFF
TRBD2	TRBV6-6	TRBJ2-3	15	-	TGTGCCAGCAGTTACTTAGCGGGAAGCACAGATACGCAGTATTTT	CASSYLAGSTDTQYF
TRBD2	TRBV29-1	TRBJ2-2	15	-	TGCAGCGTTATTCTAGCGGGGGTTGACACCGGGGAGCTGTTTTTT	CSVILAGVDTGELFF
-	TRBV25-1	TRBJ1-6	17	-	TGTGCCAGCAGTGATCTGGGCCAGGGATCAAGGCCCTTTGCTCTCCACTTT	CASSDLGQGSRPFALHF
TRBD2	TRBV7-9	TRBJ2-3	13	-	TGTGCCAGCAGCTCGGGGACTATCGATACGCAGTATTTT	CASSSGTIDTQYF
TRBD1	TRBV5-1	TRBJ2-2	16	-	TGCGCCAGCCAGGACAGGGCGGTGCTGAACACCGGGGAGCTGTTTTTT	CASQDRAVLNTGELFF
-	TRBV5-4	TRBJ2-7	17	-	TGTGCCAGCAGCTATTCGGCTGGGACACGAATCTCCTACGAGCAGTACTTC	CASSYSAGTRISYEQYF
-	TRBV19	TRBJ2-7	13	-	TGTGCCACCAGGGACACCGCCTCCTACGAGCAGTACTTC	CATRDTASYEQYF
TRBD1	TRBV19	TRBJ2-1	14	-	TGTGCCAGTTCCCGGGACAGGGGTTGGAATGAGCAGTTCTTC	CASSRDRGWNEQFF
TRBD1	TRBV27	TRBJ1-2	13	-	TGTGCCAGCAGGAATTCCGACAGGGATGGCTACACCTTC	CASRNSDRDGYTF
TRBD2	TRBV2	TRBJ2-5	13	-	TGTGCCAGCAGTAGCGGGGGATTCGAGACCCAGTACTTC	CASSSGGFETQYF
TRBD1	TRBV19	TRBJ2-3	15	-	TGTGCCAGTGGTCCGACAGGGGAAGTCACAGATACGCAGTATTTT	CASGPTGEVTDTQYF
TRBD1	TRBV6-1	TRBJ1-2	14	-	TGTGCCAGCAGTGATACAGGGGGCCACTATGGCTACACCTTC	CASSDTGGHYGYTF
TRBD1	TRBV6-1	TRBJ1-3	14	medium-sized	TGTGCCAGCAGTGATACAGGGGCTGGAAACACCATATATTTT	CASSDTGAGNTIYF
TRBD1	TRBV19	TRBJ1-2	15	-	TGTGCCAGTAGTTATGGGACAGCGCCTAACTATGGCTACACCTTC	CASSYGTAPNYGYTF
-	TRBV4-3	TRBJ1-3	19	-	TGCGCCAGCAGCCAAGCAGAGCTAAGCGGGGGGGGATCTGGAAACACCATATATTTT	CASSQAELSGGGSGNTIYF
TRBD2	TRBV7-9	TRBJ2-1	16	-	TGTGCCAGCAGCTCAGCCTATCGGGGGGGTTACAATGAGCAGTTCTTC	CASSSAYRGGYNEQFF
-	TRBV2	TRBJ2-3	17	few	TGTGCCAGCTCCCCGAGAGGCCGGGAAGTAGAAGGAGATACGCAGTATTTT	CASSPRGREVEGDTQYF
-	TRBV4-3	TRBJ2-3	18	-	TGCGCCAGCAGCCAAGAGATCACCGGGACTCCACTCACAGATACGCAGTATTTT	CASSQEITGTPLTDTQYF
TRBD2	TRBV9	TRBJ2-1	18	once	TGTGCCAGCAGCGTAGCTACGTGGACTAGCGGGGGGGTCAATGAGCAGTTCTTC	CASSVATWTSGGVNEQFF
-	TRBV7-2	TRBJ1-5	16	few	TGTGCCAGCAGCCCAAGGGGAGGTTCCTACAATCAGCCCCAGCATTTT	CASSPRGGSYNQPQHF
TRBD1	TRBV7-9	TRBJ1-6	13	-	TGTGCCAGCAGCCTGCAGGGGGGAACACCCCTCCACTTT	CASSLQGGTPLHF